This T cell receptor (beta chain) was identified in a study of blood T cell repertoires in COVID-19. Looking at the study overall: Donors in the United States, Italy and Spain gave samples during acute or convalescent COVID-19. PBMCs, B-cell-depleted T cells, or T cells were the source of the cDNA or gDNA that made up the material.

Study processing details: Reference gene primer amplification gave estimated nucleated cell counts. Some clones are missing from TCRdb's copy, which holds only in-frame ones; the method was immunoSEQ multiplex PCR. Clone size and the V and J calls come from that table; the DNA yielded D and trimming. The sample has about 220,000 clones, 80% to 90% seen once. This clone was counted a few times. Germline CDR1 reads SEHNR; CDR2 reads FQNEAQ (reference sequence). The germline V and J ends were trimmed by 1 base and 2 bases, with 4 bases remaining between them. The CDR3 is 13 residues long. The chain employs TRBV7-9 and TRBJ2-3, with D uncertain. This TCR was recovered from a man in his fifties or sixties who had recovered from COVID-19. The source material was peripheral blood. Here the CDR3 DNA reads TGTGCCAGCAGCTTAGATCACACAGATACGCAGTATTTT. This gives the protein CASSLDHTDTQYF.